The clone carrying this T cell receptor beta chain was seen more than once but under ten times. The sample belongs to a study of blood T cell repertoires in COVID-19. The V end was cut by 8 bases, the J end by 5 bases, with 13 bases between. Germline V lookup: CDR1 ENHRY, CDR2 SYGVKD. This CDR3 contains 13 residues. Sequencing was performed with immunoSEQ multiplex PCR; in TCRdb, only in-frame clones are kept and a portion is missing. The sample records around 65,000 clones, 86% being singletons. The V call is TRBV10-3, the J call TRBJ1-5; weak D call: TRBD1 (6 bases). The specimen was peripheral blood. The sequence came from a human donor in a cohort sampled during active COVID-19. The CDR3 DNA is TGTGCCATCTCAGGGGTTGGTGATCAGCCCCAGCATTTT. It specifies CAISGVGDQPQHF.